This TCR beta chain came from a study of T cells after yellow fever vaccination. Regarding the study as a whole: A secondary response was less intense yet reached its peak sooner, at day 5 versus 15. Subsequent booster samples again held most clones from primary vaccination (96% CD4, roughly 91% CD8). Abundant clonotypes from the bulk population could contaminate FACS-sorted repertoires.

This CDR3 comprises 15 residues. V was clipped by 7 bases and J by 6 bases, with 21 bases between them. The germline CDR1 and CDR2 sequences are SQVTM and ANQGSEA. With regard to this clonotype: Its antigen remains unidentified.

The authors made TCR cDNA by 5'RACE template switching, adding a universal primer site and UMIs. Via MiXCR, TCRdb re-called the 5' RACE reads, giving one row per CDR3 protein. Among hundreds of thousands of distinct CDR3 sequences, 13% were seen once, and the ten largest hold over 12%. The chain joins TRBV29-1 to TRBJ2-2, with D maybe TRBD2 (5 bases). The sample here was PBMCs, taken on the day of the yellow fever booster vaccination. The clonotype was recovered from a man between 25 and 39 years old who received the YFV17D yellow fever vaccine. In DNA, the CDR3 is TGCAGCGCCAGATTAGGAGGACTCAACGCCGGGGAGCTGTTTTTT. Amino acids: CSARLGGLNAGELFF.